This T cell receptor beta chain was identified in a study of graft-versus-host responses after intestinal transplantation. This table comes from immunoSEQ multiplex PCR, and its TCRdb copy is limited to in-frame clones, with some not included. The table records fewer than 45,000 clones, roughly nine tenths of them present only once. The CDR3 length is 13 residues. Looked up from germline, CDR1 is SGHNT and CDR2 is YYREEE (reference sequence). V gave up 4 bases and J gave up 9 bases; unmatched junction bases: 6. General study findings and limits: Early post-transplant declines in HvG were associated with peak levels of circulating GvH clones. The marrow of recipients harbored GvH clones, and ileum or blood showed some of them first.

For this clone: Its target is not known.

This TCR was recovered from a human patient who received an intestinal transplant, so some T cells may come from the graft donor. The source material was PBMCs, sampled 300 to 330 days after intestinal transplant. The chain is built from TRBV5-4 and TRBJ2-1, with 8 bases fitting TRBD2. The CDR3 is CASSGGRPPEQFF. As DNA, the CDR3 is TGTGCCAGCAGCGGCGGGAGGCCCCCTGAGCAGTTCTTC. Drawing the rest from reference TRBV5-4 and TRBJ2-1, the complete variable domain is ETGVTQSPTHLIKTRGQQVTLRCSSQSGHNTVSWYQQALGQGPQFIFQYYREEENGRGNFPPRFSGLQFPNYSSELNVNALELDDSALYLCASSGGRPPEQFFGPGTRLTVL.